This section outlines one T cell receptor beta chain sequence together with its context. This CDR3 has 17 amino acids. Germline-derived CDR1 and CDR2 are SGHTS and YDEGEE. V was clipped by 4 bases and J by 1 base, with 20 bases between them. The repertoire was sequenced with immunoSEQ multiplex PCR; TCRdb's copy has only in-frame clones and lacks some. The sample includes around 84,000 clones, roughly 97% of them seen just once. This entry is derived from a study of technical replicates of blood from a few donors. This chain links TRBV5-8 with TRBJ1-1; D is unresolved. Sequenced material: T cells isolated from PBMCs. The source of this sequence is a human donor in good health. CDR3 in DNA: TGTGCCAGCAGCCACAAACGCCTTAGGACTGAGAACACTGAAGCTTTCTTT. Its translation is CASSHKRLRTENTEAFF. Combining the CDR3 with reference TRBV5-8 and TRBJ1-1 gives the whole variable domain EAGVTQSPTHLIKTRGQQATLRCSPISGHTSVYWYQQALGLGLQFLLWYDEGEERNRGNFPPRFSGRQFPNYSSELNVNALELEDSALYLCASSHKRLRTENTEAFFGQGTRLTVV.